Listed here are 6 T cell receptor beta chains from one sample, sequenced in a study of technical replicates of blood from several donors. The assay was immunoSEQ multiplex PCR, and TCRdb's table has in-frame clones only and misses some. This table holds 55,000 to 80,000 clones, roughly 98% found once. The specimen sequenced was T cells isolated from PBMCs. The receptors shown here come from a human donor in good health.

The J gene is TRBJ2-5, the V gene TRBV28; 7 positions agree with TRBD1. The CDR3 is 14 residues long. V gave up 5 bases and J gave up 4 bases; unmatched junction bases: 7. Germline assignment: CDR1 MDHEN and CDR2 SYDVKM. The CDR3 nucleotides are TGTGCCAGCAGTCCCCCGGGACAGTTAGAGACCCAGTACTTC. This codes for CASSPPGQLETQYF.

The V call is TRBV27, the J call TRBJ1-2, with D perhaps TRBD1 (6 bases). The CDR3 has 14 residues. The germline V and J ends were trimmed by 5 bases and 6 bases, with 16 bases remaining between them. The germline CDR1 and CDR2 sequences are MNHEY and SMNVEV (reference sequence). This CDR3 reads CASSNRVPGDGYTF. The CDR3 bases are TGTGCCAGCAGTAACAGGGTTCCCGGGGATGGCTACACCTTC.

This clone was recorded once. The CDR3 reads CASRARTDLRGYGYTF. CDR3 nucleotides: TGTGCCAGCAGAGCTCGCACCGACCTACGGGGGTATGGCTACACCTTC. This chain connects TRBV2 to TRBJ1-2; TRBD1 might be the D (5 bases). Trimming stripped 6 bases from V and 5 bases from J, with 22 bases between. The CDR3 runs to 16 residues. Germline V gene data show CDR1 as SNHLY and CDR2 as FYNNEI.

This clone was counted a single time. The chain combines TRBV9 with TRBJ1-2, with TRBD1 as a possible D gene (6 bases). Germline CDR1 reads SGDLS; CDR2 reads YYNGEE. Trimming took off 0 bases at V and 4 bases at J, with 16 bases between the two ends. CDR3 length: 16 residues. The CDR3 DNA follows: TGTGCCAGCAGCGTAGGGGGACATCCAGGGCTCTATGGCTACACCTTC. This codes for CASSVGGHPGLYGYTF.

This chain joins TRBV6-5 and TRBJ2-7; 13 positions agree with TRBD2. This CDR3 has 15 amino acids. Trimming took 2 bases from V and 3 from J; bases not matched to a gene: 1. The germline V gene has CDR1 MNHEY and CDR2 SVGAGI. The CDR3 loop reads CASSYGLAGDYEQYF. CDR3 bases: TGTGCCAGCAGTTACGGACTAGCGGGGGACTACGAGCAGTACTTC.

The V call is TRBV7-8, the J call TRBJ2-7; TRBD1 matches 9 bases. The CDR3 totals 15 residues. After removal of 5 bases from V and 6 bases from J, the junction contained 11 bases not matched to a gene. CDR1 is SGHVS and CDR2 is FQNEAQ in the germline V gene. DNA of the CDR3: TGTGCCAGCAGCCAACACCGGGACAGGGTAACCGAGCAGTACTTC. Amino acids: CASSQHRDRVTEQYF.